This T cell receptor beta chain was sequenced in a study of molecular identifiers for immune sequencing clone quantification. Naive CD8 T cells underwent sorting with the CD8+CD4-CCR7+CD45RA+ definition. TCRdb analysed the PCR reads with MiXCR anew, one entry per CDR3 protein. The sample has 490,000 or so distinct CDR3 sequences; roughly 26% are singletons. Sequenced: naive CD8+ T cells from blood, with Jurkat cell RNA spiked in. The subset is: FACS-sorted CD8+CD4-CCR7+CD45RA+ naive T cells. This receptor was taken from a human donor in good health. Some libraries in this study had Jurkat cell RNA spiked in.

The CDR3 sequence is CASSLSQGIYNEQFF. CDR3 nucleotide sequence: TGCGCCAGCAGCCTAAGTCAGGGGATCTACAATGAGCAGTTCTTC. The chain employs TRBV4-3 and TRBJ2-1; D is possibly TRBD1 (6 bases). The germline V gene has CDR1 LGHNA and CDR2 YSLEER. V was pared by 4 bases and J by 3 bases, with 13 bases between. This CDR3 has 15 residues.